This TCR beta chain was retrieved from a study of blood T cell repertoires in COVID-19. This clone was seen only a few times. TCRdb's table, derived via immunoSEQ multiplex PCR, lists solely in-frame clones and lacks some. The data hold around 280,000 clones, with nearly 90% observed a single time. Between the trimmed V and J ends, which lost 0 bases and 7 bases, there was a span of 11 bases. This CDR3 is 15 amino acids long. CDR1 is SGHNT and CDR2 is YYREEE in the germline V gene (reference sequence). Sequencing input: PBMCs or T cells enriched from blood (not recorded which). This chain joins TRBV5-4 and TRBJ1-6; D is uncertain. The TCR sequence derives from a woman under 30 with acute COVID-19. CDR3 bases: TGTGCCAGCAGCTTGGAACAGAGCCTCAATTCACCCCTCCACTTT. As protein: CASSLEQSLNSPLHF.